This T cell receptor (beta chain) was profiled in a study of shared clonotypes between healthy human individuals. Across the study: Participating donors consisted of a couple of women and a few men aged 18 to 49. Study-wide findings and caveats: Clonotypes that were shared across a few donors made up 4% to 6% of naive CD4 clonotypes.

Adults of Caucasian background living in Nashville, Tennessee made up all donors. Concerning this clone: What it binds is not known.

As processed by the authors: ImmunoSEQ sequences covered only the junction and lacked quality scores; filtering therefore differed. Some clones are missing from TCRdb's copy, which holds only in-frame ones; the method was immunoSEQ multiplex PCR. V and J calls and clone size come straight from that table; D and trimming were deduced from the DNA. The data show some 2,400,000 clones, under 97% seen once. The sequenced sample was naive CD4+ T cells sorted from blood. Noted subset: CD45RA+ positively selected. This TCR was sampled from a man younger than 30 in good health.

CDR3 loop: CAITPRQETQYF. In DNA, the CDR3 is TGTGCCATCACCCCAAGACAAGAGACCCAGTACTTC. The chain couples TRBV10-3 to TRBJ2-5; no clear D. The germline V and J ends were trimmed by 7 bases and 2 bases, with 8 bases remaining between them. This CDR3 is 12 amino acids long. Per the germline V gene, CDR1 is ENHRY and CDR2 is SYGVKD.